This passage covers 8 T cell receptor beta chains from one sample sequenced in a study of blood T cell repertoires in COVID-19. Method: immunoSEQ multiplex PCR; TCRdb's copy keeps in-frame clones and lacks some. The sample carries approximately 46,000 clones, about 85% recorded once. Sequencing was done on a sample of peripheral blood. The source is a human donor in a cohort sampled during active COVID-19.

The table lists this clone with a few counts. The chain links TRBV21-1 to TRBJ1-1. TRBV21-1 is designated a pseudogene. This CDR3 is built from 18 residues. In DNA, the CDR3 is TGTGCCAGCAGCTCCAGGCCAGGTCGGGGGGGCGCAGGCACTGAAGCTTTCTTT. This sequence encodes CASSSRPGRGGAGTEAFF.

The CDR3 here is CASSLAFVSTDTQYF. DNA of the CDR3: TGTGCCAGCAGCTTAGCGTTCGTGAGCACAGATACGCAGTATTTT. The chain recombines TRBV7-2 with TRBJ2-3; D uncertain. The CDR3 extends over 15 amino acids. Trimming removed 0 bases from V and 0 bases from J, with 7 bases in between. Germline loops: CDR1 SGHTA, CDR2 FQGNSA.

The chain is built from TRBV11-2 and TRBJ1-3; D is possibly TRBD1 (6 bases). Looked up from germline, CDR1 is SGHAT and CDR2 is FQNNGV. V lost 6 bases and J 4 bases, leaving 13 bases between the germline ends. The CDR3 loop spans 14 amino acids. CDR3 protein: CASSPAGAGNTIYF. CDR3 in DNA: TGTGCCAGCAGTCCAGCAGGGGCCGGAAACACCATATATTTT.

This chain joins TRBV3-1 (or the pseudogene TRBV3-2) and TRBJ2-3; TRBD2 matches at 14 bases. Germline V gene data show CDR1 as LGHDT and CDR2 as YNNKEL (reference sequence). The CDR3 has 16 residues. Trimming removed 3 bases from V and 4 bases from J; junction bases left unmatched: 3. CDR3 amino acids: CASSHPTSGGADTQYF. The CDR3 DNA reads as TGTGCCAGCAGCCACCCGACTAGCGGGGGGGCAGATACGCAGTATTTT.

This sequence joins TRBV14 and TRBJ1-1, with 7 bases aligning to TRBD1. CDR3 size: 12 residues. Germline assignment: CDR1 SGHDN and CDR2 FVKESK. V was clipped by 3 bases and J by 11 bases; unmatched bases: 6. CDR3 protein: CASSHRGAGAFF. CDR3 bases: TGTGCCAGCAGCCACAGGGGGGCTGGGGCTTTCTTT.

This sequence joins TRBV4-2 and TRBJ2-7; D call uncertain. V lost 5 bases to trimming and J lost 0 bases, with 14 bases between them. Looked up from germline, CDR1 is LGHNA and CDR2 is YNFKEQ. The CDR3 is made up of 15 amino acids. The CDR3, as DNA: TGTGCCAGCAGCTTCGATTGGAGTGGCTCCTACGAGCAGTACTTC. Its protein product is CASSFDWSGSYEQYF.

This clone has just one count. The V and J genes are TRBV10-3 and TRBJ1-1, with 10 bases lining up with TRBD1. Germline CDR1 is ENHRY and CDR2 is SYGVKD. CDR3 size: 16 residues. The V segment lost 3 bases and the J segment 0 bases; nucleotides outside the gene matches: 4. CDR3 sequence: CAISEGQGDMNTEAFF. The DNA of the CDR3 is TGTGCCATCAGTGAAGGACAGGGGGATATGAACACTGAAGCTTTCTTT.

J is TRBJ2-3 and V is TRBV2; maybe TRBD2 (5 bases). Trimming pared 8 bases from V and 5 bases from J, leaving 17 bases between. Germline V gene lookup returns CDR1 SNHLY and CDR2 FYNNEI. This CDR3 has 14 residues. This CDR3 reads CASAPRAVGDTQYF. The CDR3 DNA follows: TGTGCCAGCGCCCCGCGGGCTGTGGGAGATACGCAGTATTTT.